The rows below give T cell receptor beta chains drawn from one sample of a study of T cell responses to AZD1222 COVID-19 vaccine. TCRdb's copy holds only in-frame clones and misses some; the assay was immunoSEQ multiplex PCR. The data hold about 140,000 clones, with 85% to 90% observed a single time. Source: peripheral blood, taken on day 0 of AZD1222 vaccination. The receptors come from an adult in good health. The CDR3 runs from the conserved cysteine through the conserved F or W. Fields, in order: D gene, J gene, clone size, V gene, CDR3 DNA, CDR3 protein. D genes are given only for firm matches. Clone size is given for some rows only: seen once, a few or many times, or a class if the clone is expanded.

D gene: TRBD1
J gene: TRBJ2-7
clone size: NA
V gene: TRBV7-9
CDR3 DNA: TGTGCCAGCAGCCCCCGTCCCGGGACAGGGTTCGGGGCCTACGAGCAGTACTTC
CDR3 protein: CASSPRPGTGFGAYEQYF

D gene: NA
J gene: TRBJ2-4
clone size: NA
V gene: TRBV6-4
CDR3 DNA: TGTGCCAGCAGGGGCGGCTTTGGGGGGCCCGCCAAAAACATTCAGTACTTC
CDR3 protein: CASRGGFGGPAKNIQYF

D gene: NA
J gene: TRBJ2-5
clone size: once
V gene: TRBV12-5
CDR3 DNA: TGTGCTAGTGCTCCACGGACTAATCCCCAAGAGACCCAGTACTTC
CDR3 protein: CASAPRTNPQETQYF

D gene: NA
J gene: TRBJ2-1
clone size: NA
V gene: TRBV7-2
CDR3 DNA: TGTGCCAGCAGCCCACAGAGGAATGAGCAGTTCTTC
CDR3 protein: CASSPQRNEQFF

D gene: TRBD1
J gene: TRBJ2-1
clone size: NA
V gene: TRBV5-1
CDR3 DNA: TGCGCCAGCAGCGCTGGACAGGGAAGGTTCGGAGAGTTCTTC
CDR3 protein: CASSAGQGRFGEFF

D gene: TRBD2
J gene: TRBJ2-3
clone size: NA
V gene: TRBV19
CDR3 DNA: TGTTCATCTACACCGGGACTAGCGGGTACCGGCACAGATACGCAGTATTTT
CDR3 protein: CSSTPGLAGTGTDTQYF

D gene: TRBD1
J gene: TRBJ1-2
clone size: NA
V gene: TRBV2
CDR3 DNA: TGTGCCAGCAGTGAGCTCCGGGACAGGGCCCACTATGGCTACACCTTC
CDR3 protein: CASSELRDRAHYGYTF

D gene: TRBD1
J gene: TRBJ2-3
clone size: NA
V gene: TRBV14
CDR3 DNA: TGTGCCAGCAGCCACCTACGGACAGGGAGCACAGATACGCAGTATTTT
CDR3 protein: CASSHLRTGSTDTQYF

D gene: NA
J gene: TRBJ2-6
clone size: NA
V gene: TRBV19
CDR3 DNA: TGTGCCAGTAAAGGCGGGGAATCTGGGGCCAACGTCCTGACTTTC
CDR3 protein: CASKGGESGANVLTF

D gene: NA
J gene: TRBJ1-2
clone size: NA
V gene: TRBV7-9
CDR3 DNA: TGTGCCAGCAGCAACCCCGGTCTGGAGGGGGATGGCTACACCTTC
CDR3 protein: CASSNPGLEGDGYTF

D gene: TRBD1
J gene: TRBJ1-2
clone size: few
V gene: TRBV6-5
CDR3 DNA: TGTGCCAGCAGCGGGACAGCCACTAACTATGGCTACACCTTC
CDR3 protein: CASSGTATNYGYTF

D gene: NA
J gene: TRBJ1-4
clone size: NA
V gene: TRBV4-1
CDR3 DNA: TGCGCCAGCACCTCACCGGCGGGGAGGGGTGAAAAACTGTTTTTT
CDR3 protein: CASTSPAGRGEKLFF

D gene: NA
J gene: TRBJ1-5
clone size: once
V gene: TRBV27
CDR3 DNA: TGTGCCAGCAGTTCCAAGGGTTGGCCCCAGCATTTT
CDR3 protein: CASSSKGWPQHF

D gene: TRBD2
J gene: TRBJ2-2
clone size: NA
V gene: TRBV5-1
CDR3 DNA: TGCGCCAGCAGGAGGACTAGCGGGGGTGACACCGGGGAGCTGTTTTTT
CDR3 protein: CASRRTSGGDTGELFF

D gene: NA
J gene: TRBJ2-2
clone size: NA
V gene: TRBV30
CDR3 DNA: TGTGCCTGGAAAGACAGGTACACCGGGGAGCTGTTTTTT
CDR3 protein: CAWKDRYTGELFF

D gene: NA
J gene: TRBJ1-3
clone size: NA
V gene: TRBV5-1
CDR3 DNA: TGCGCCAGCAGCTTTACCGACAGGCGATCCTCTGGAAACACCATATATTTT
CDR3 protein: CASSFTDRRSSGNTIYF

D gene: NA
J gene: TRBJ1-2
clone size: NA
V gene: TRBV7-9
CDR3 DNA: TGTGCCAGCAGCCGGGAACGGCTGGGCTATGGCTACACCTTC
CDR3 protein: CASSRERLGYGYTF

D gene: TRBD2
J gene: TRBJ2-7
clone size: NA
V gene: TRBV5-1
CDR3 DNA: TGCGCCAGCAGCGGGAGTAGCGGGGGGGTGACCTACGAGCAGTACTTC
CDR3 protein: CASSGSSGGVTYEQYF

D gene: NA
J gene: TRBJ1-2
clone size: few
V gene: TRBV6-2/TRBV6-3
CDR3 DNA: TGTGCCAGCAGTGGTGACACTCCCTGGGGCTACACCTTC
CDR3 protein: CASSGDTPWGYTF

D gene: TRBD2
J gene: TRBJ2-1
clone size: NA
V gene: TRBV5-1
CDR3 DNA: TGCGCCAGCAGCCCACCGGGAGGGAGCTCCTACAATGAGCAGTTCTTC
CDR3 protein: CASSPPGGSSYNEQFF

D gene: TRBD1
J gene: TRBJ2-7
clone size: NA
V gene: TRBV11-2
CDR3 DNA: TGTGCCAGCAGCTTAGGTGGGACAGTTGCTCGGGGCGAGCAGTACTTC
CDR3 protein: CASSLGGTVARGEQYF

D gene: NA
J gene: TRBJ1-6
clone size: NA
V gene: TRBV30
CDR3 DNA: TGTGCCTGGTCGCCCCCCGACAGGCCGAATTCACCCCTCCACTTT
CDR3 protein: CAWSPPDRPNSPLHF

D gene: NA
J gene: TRBJ1-5
clone size: few
V gene: TRBV6-2/TRBV6-3
CDR3 DNA: TGTGCCAGCAGTTACTCAAGGGGATATAGCAATCAGCCCCAGCATTTT
CDR3 protein: CASSYSRGYSNQPQHF

D gene: NA
J gene: TRBJ2-1
clone size: NA
V gene: TRBV2
CDR3 DNA: TGTGCCAGCAGCCAGTCCTACAATGAGCAGTTCTTC
CDR3 protein: CASSQSYNEQFF

D gene: NA
J gene: TRBJ2-5
clone size: NA
V gene: TRBV2
CDR3 DNA: TGTGCCAGCAAAAGGAGCAGCGCGCAAGAGACCCAGTACTTC
CDR3 protein: CASKRSSAQETQYF

D gene: NA
J gene: TRBJ1-2
clone size: NA
V gene: TRBV27
CDR3 DNA: TGTGCCAGCAGTTTATCGGGGGGGGGCGCGGATGGCTACACCTTC
CDR3 protein: CASSLSGGGADGYTF

D gene: NA
J gene: TRBJ1-3
clone size: NA
V gene: TRBV5-4
CDR3 DNA: TGTGCCAGCAGCAGTGTCGGGCTTCACTCTGGAAACACCATATATTTT
CDR3 protein: CASSSVGLHSGNTIYF

D gene: TRBD1
J gene: TRBJ1-1
clone size: NA
V gene: TRBV4-1
CDR3 DNA: TGCGCCAGCAGCCAACCGGGACAGGGGGCGCGGGGCAGCACTGAAGCTTTCTTT
CDR3 protein: CASSQPGQGARGSTEAFF

D gene: TRBD1
J gene: TRBJ2-3
clone size: NA
V gene: TRBV19
CDR3 DNA: TGTGCCAGTAGTATGGGACAGCTATCCACAGATACGCAGTATTTT
CDR3 protein: CASSMGQLSTDTQYF

D gene: NA
J gene: TRBJ1-4
clone size: NA
V gene: TRBV19
CDR3 DNA: TGTGCCAGTAGTATATATGGGTCGACAGAAAAACTGTTTTTT
CDR3 protein: CASSIYGSTEKLFF

D gene: TRBD1
J gene: TRBJ1-6
clone size: NA
V gene: TRBV6-5
CDR3 DNA: TGTGCCAGCAGTTACACAGGGGGTGGTAATTCACCCCTCCACTTT
CDR3 protein: CASSYTGGGNSPLHF

D gene: NA
J gene: TRBJ1-1
clone size: NA
V gene: TRBV28
CDR3 DNA: TGTGCCAGCAGTCCCCCGAAGGGGGGAGCCACTGAAGCTTTCTTT
CDR3 protein: CASSPPKGGATEAFF

D gene: NA
J gene: TRBJ2-2
clone size: NA
V gene: TRBV19
CDR3 DNA: TGTGCCAGTAGCCAAGATTATCAAGGAGGGTGGAACACCGGGGAGCTGTTTTTT
CDR3 protein: CASSQDYQGGWNTGELFF

D gene: NA
J gene: TRBJ2-3
clone size: few
V gene: TRBV29-1
CDR3 DNA: TGCAGCGTTGCCCCGACCGGCGAGGGTACGCAGTATTTT
CDR3 protein: CSVAPTGEGTQYF

D gene: TRBD1
J gene: TRBJ1-1
clone size: NA
V gene: TRBV11-2
CDR3 DNA: TGTGCCAGCAGCTCGGGACAGGGGAGGAGGTACGACACTGAAGCTTTCTTT
CDR3 protein: CASSSGQGRRYDTEAFF

D gene: NA
J gene: TRBJ2-5
clone size: NA
V gene: TRBV27
CDR3 DNA: TGTGCCAGCATTTCCGGGGCGGAGATAAAAGAGACCCAGTACTTC
CDR3 protein: CASISGAEIKETQYF

D gene: NA
J gene: TRBJ2-5
clone size: NA
V gene: TRBV27
CDR3 DNA: TGTGCCAGCAGTTTATTGGAGGGGGAGACCCAGTACTTC
CDR3 protein: CASSLLEGETQYF

D gene: TRBD2
J gene: TRBJ2-1
clone size: NA
V gene: TRBV7-9
CDR3 DNA: TGTGCCAGCAGCAATAGAGGCGGGGGGGCTCTAAATGAGCAGTTCTTC
CDR3 protein: CASSNRGGGALNEQFF

D gene: NA
J gene: TRBJ1-4
clone size: NA
V gene: TRBV6-5
CDR3 DNA: TGTGCCAGCAAACCGGGGGGAGTTGGTGAAAAACTGTTTTTT
CDR3 protein: CASKPGGVGEKLFF

D gene: TRBD2
J gene: TRBJ2-1
clone size: NA
V gene: TRBV28
CDR3 DNA: TGTGCCAGCAGTTCGAGGGGGAACGGGAGGGCCTACAATGAGCAGTTCTTC
CDR3 protein: CASSSRGNGRAYNEQFF

D gene: NA
J gene: TRBJ2-2
clone size: NA
V gene: TRBV5-1
CDR3 DNA: TGCGCCAGCAGCTTGGCGGTAGGGAACACCGGGGAGCTGTTTTTT
CDR3 protein: CASSLAVGNTGELFF

D gene: NA
J gene: TRBJ1-1
clone size: NA
V gene: TRBV25-1
CDR3 DNA: TGTGCCAGCAGTGTACTATTGGAGGACAGAACTGAAGCTTTCTTT
CDR3 protein: CASSVLLEDRTEAFF

D gene: NA
J gene: TRBJ1-2
clone size: NA
V gene: TRBV12-3/TRBV12-4
CDR3 DNA: TGTGCCAGCAGTTTCGGCTATGGCTACACCTTC
CDR3 protein: CASSFGYGYTF

D gene: NA
J gene: TRBJ1-2
clone size: NA
V gene: TRBV12-3/TRBV12-4
CDR3 DNA: TGTGCCAGCAGTTTCAACGTCTATGGCTACACCTTC
CDR3 protein: CASSFNVYGYTF

D gene: NA
J gene: TRBJ2-7
clone size: NA
V gene: TRBV19
CDR3 DNA: TGTGCCAGTAGTCCCTCCGGGACCTATTTCGAGCAGTACTTC
CDR3 protein: CASSPSGTYFEQYF